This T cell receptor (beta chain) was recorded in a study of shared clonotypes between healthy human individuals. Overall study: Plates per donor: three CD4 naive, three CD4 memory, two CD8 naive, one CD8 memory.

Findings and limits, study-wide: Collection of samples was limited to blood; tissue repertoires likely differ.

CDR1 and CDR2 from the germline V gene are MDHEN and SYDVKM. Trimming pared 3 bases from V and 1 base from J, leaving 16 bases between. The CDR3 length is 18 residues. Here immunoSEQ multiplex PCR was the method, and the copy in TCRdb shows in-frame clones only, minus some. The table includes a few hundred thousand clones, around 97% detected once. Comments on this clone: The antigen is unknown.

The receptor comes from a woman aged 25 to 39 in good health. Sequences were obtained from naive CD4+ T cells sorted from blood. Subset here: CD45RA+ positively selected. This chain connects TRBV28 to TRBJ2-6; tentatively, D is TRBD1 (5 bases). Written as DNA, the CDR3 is TGTGCCAGCAGTTTTGCTGTTGGACACCAGTCTGGGGCCAACGTCCTGACTTTC. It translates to CASSFAVGHQSGANVLTF. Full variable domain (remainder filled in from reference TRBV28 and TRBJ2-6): DVKVTQSSRYLVKRTGEKVFLECVQDMDHENMFWYRQDPGLGLRLIYFSYDVKMKEKGDIPEGYSVSREKKERFSLILESASTNQTSMYLCASSFAVGHQSGANVLTFGAGSRLTVL.